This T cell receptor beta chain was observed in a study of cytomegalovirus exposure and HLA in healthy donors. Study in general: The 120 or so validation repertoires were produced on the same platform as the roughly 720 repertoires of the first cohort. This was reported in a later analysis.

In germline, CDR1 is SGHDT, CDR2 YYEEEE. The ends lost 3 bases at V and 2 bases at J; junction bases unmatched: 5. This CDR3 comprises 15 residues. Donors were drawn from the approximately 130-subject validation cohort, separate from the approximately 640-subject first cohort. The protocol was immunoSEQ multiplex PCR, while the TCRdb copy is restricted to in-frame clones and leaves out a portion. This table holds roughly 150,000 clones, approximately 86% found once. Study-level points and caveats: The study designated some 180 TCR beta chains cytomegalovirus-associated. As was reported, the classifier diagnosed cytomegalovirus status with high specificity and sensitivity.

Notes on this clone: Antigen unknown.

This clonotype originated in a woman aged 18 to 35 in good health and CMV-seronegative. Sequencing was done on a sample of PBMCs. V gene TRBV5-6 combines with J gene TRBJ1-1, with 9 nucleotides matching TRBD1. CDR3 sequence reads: CASSWGQGSNTEAFF. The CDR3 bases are TGTGCCAGCAGCTGGGGACAGGGCAGTAACACTGAAGCTTTCTTT.